Listed below are T cell receptor beta chains from one sample, sequenced in a study of T-cell reconstitution after alpha-beta-depleted transplantation in children. One entry per CDR3 protein results from TCRdb running MiXCR on the PCR reads. The table lists roughly 49,000 distinct CDR3 sequences, about 10% of them singletons. Here the sequenced sample was PBMCs, mostly from graft donor cells, taken 60 days after TCRalphabeta/CD19-depleted stem cell transplant. These TCRs come from a male patient aged 2 to 10 who had a stem cell transplant for chronic granulomatous disease, so the T cells may come from the graft donor. Each CDR3 is given with its conserved first and last residue. A D gene is named only where the DNA matches it firmly. Where a row states a size, it is once, few, many or the class of an expanded clone; other rows omit it.

d_call: NA; j_call: TRBJ2-2; v_call: TRBV20-1; clone_size: many; cdr3_aa: CSVVGKVNTGELFF; cdr3_nt: TGCAGTGTAGTAGGGAAGGTCAACACCGGGGAGCTGTTTTTT
d_call: NA; j_call: TRBJ1-3; v_call: TRBV4-1; clone_size: many; cdr3_aa: CASSQGAAGNTIYF; cdr3_nt: TGCGCCAGCAGCCAAGGGGCCGCTGGAAACACCATATATTTT
d_call: TRBD1; j_call: TRBJ1-5; v_call: TRBV5-1; clone_size: many; cdr3_aa: CASSSSPGQGQPQHF; cdr3_nt: TGCGCCAGCAGCTCTTCCCCGGGACAGGGCCAGCCCCAGCATTTT
d_call: NA; j_call: TRBJ2-3; v_call: TRBV6-2/TRBV6-3; clone_size: many; cdr3_aa: CASNLGVADTQYF; cdr3_nt: TGTGCCAGCAATTTGGGAGTCGCAGATACGCAGTATTTT
d_call: TRBD1; j_call: TRBJ2-1; v_call: TRBV5-1; clone_size: many; cdr3_aa: CASSLTGDPYNEQFF; cdr3_nt: TGCGCCAGCAGCTTGACAGGGGATCCCTACAATGAGCAGTTCTTC
d_call: TRBD1; j_call: TRBJ2-5; v_call: TRBV5-1; clone_size: many; cdr3_aa: CASSLNRGQKETQYF; cdr3_nt: TGCGCCAGCAGCTTGAATAGGGGGCAAAAAGAGACCCAGTACTTC
d_call: NA; j_call: TRBJ2-3; v_call: TRBV5-1; clone_size: many; cdr3_aa: CASSLVPSGDTQYF; cdr3_nt: TGCGCCAGCAGCTTGGTCCCGAGCGGAGATACGCAGTATTTT
d_call: NA; j_call: TRBJ1-2; v_call: TRBV7-8; clone_size: many; cdr3_aa: CASSPERRGRANYGYTF; cdr3_nt: TGTGCCAGCAGCCCAGAGCGCAGGGGCAGAGCTAACTATGGCTACACCTTC
d_call: NA; j_call: TRBJ2-7; v_call: TRBV4-3; clone_size: NA; cdr3_aa: CASSQDGRLGDSFYEQYF; cdr3_nt: TGCGCCAGCAGCCAAGATGGGAGGCTTGGCGACAGCTTCTACGAGCAGTACTTC
d_call: TRBD1; j_call: TRBJ1-5; v_call: TRBV28; clone_size: NA; cdr3_aa: CASSPQLAGQDQHF; cdr3_nt: TGTGCCAGCAGTCCCCAACTAGCTGGACAGGACCAGCATTTT
d_call: TRBD2; j_call: TRBJ2-5; v_call: TRBV20-1; clone_size: many; cdr3_aa: CSAIDGRGAYQETQYF; cdr3_nt: TGCAGTGCTATTGACGGGCGGGGGGCCTACCAAGAGACCCAGTACTTC
d_call: NA; j_call: TRBJ2-2; v_call: TRBV18; clone_size: many; cdr3_aa: CASRPGVTGELFF; cdr3_nt: TGTGCCAGCCGTCCAGGGGTGACCGGGGAGCTGTTTTTT
d_call: TRBD2; j_call: TRBJ2-4; v_call: TRBV6-5; clone_size: few; cdr3_aa: CASSSSGTRLAKNIQYF; cdr3_nt: TGTGCCAGCAGTTCTTCCGGGACTAGATTAGCCAAAAACATTCAGTACTTC
d_call: NA; j_call: TRBJ1-2; v_call: TRBV11-2; clone_size: few; cdr3_aa: CASSLTANYGYTF; cdr3_nt: TGTGCCAGCAGCTTAACCGCGAACTATGGCTACACCTTC
d_call: TRBD2; j_call: TRBJ2-7; v_call: TRBV5-1; clone_size: many; cdr3_aa: CASSLAAGGEQYF; cdr3_nt: TGCGCCAGCAGCTTGGCCGCGGGAGGCGAGCAGTACTTC
d_call: TRBD2; j_call: TRBJ2-3; v_call: TRBV2; clone_size: many; cdr3_aa: CASRAIAGGQTDTQYF; cdr3_nt: TGTGCCAGCAGGGCTATAGCGGGAGGGCAAACAGATACGCAGTATTTT
d_call: NA; j_call: TRBJ1-5; v_call: TRBV18; clone_size: many; cdr3_aa: CASSSEVNQPQHF; cdr3_nt: TGTGCCAGCTCCTCCGAGGTAAATCAGCCCCAGCATTTT
d_call: TRBD2; j_call: TRBJ2-2; v_call: TRBV20-1; clone_size: many; cdr3_aa: CSARPASGNHNTGELFF; cdr3_nt: TGCAGTGCTAGGCCTGCGAGCGGGAACCACAACACCGGGGAGCTGTTTTTT
d_call: TRBD1; j_call: TRBJ2-3; v_call: TRBV7-2; clone_size: many; cdr3_aa: CASSLIGTASTDTQYF; cdr3_nt: TGTGCCAGCAGCTTAATCGGGACAGCTAGCACAGATACGCAGTATTTT
d_call: TRBD1; j_call: TRBJ2-3; v_call: TRBV7-9; clone_size: few; cdr3_aa: CASSLGIGQGDTDTQYF; cdr3_nt: TGTGCCAGCAGCTTAGGAATCGGACAGGGAGACACAGATACGCAGTATTTT
d_call: TRBD2; j_call: TRBJ2-4; v_call: TRBV27; clone_size: many; cdr3_aa: CASSSSPSGGTYF; cdr3_nt: TGTGCCAGCAGTTCCTCGCCTAGCGGGGGGACGTACTTC
d_call: NA; j_call: TRBJ2-2; v_call: TRBV7-2; clone_size: many; cdr3_aa: CASSLGWGGELFF; cdr3_nt: TGTGCCAGCAGCTTAGGTTGGGGCGGGGAGCTGTTTTTT
d_call: NA; j_call: TRBJ1-5; v_call: TRBV12-3/TRBV12-4; clone_size: many; cdr3_aa: CASSLGAPSNQPQHF; cdr3_nt: TGTGCCAGCAGTTTAGGGGCACCTAGCAATCAGCCCCAGCATTTT
d_call: NA; j_call: TRBJ2-1; v_call: TRBV20-1; clone_size: many; cdr3_aa: CSANRLSSYNEQFF; cdr3_nt: TGCAGTGCTAACAGGCTAAGCTCCTACAATGAGCAGTTCTTC
d_call: NA; j_call: TRBJ1-1; v_call: TRBV5-1; clone_size: many; cdr3_aa: CASSLLGHQNTEAFF; cdr3_nt: TGCGCCAGCAGCCTGCTGGGACACCAGAACACTGAAGCTTTCTTT
d_call: NA; j_call: TRBJ2-1; v_call: TRBV10-3; clone_size: few; cdr3_aa: CAISESNSNEQFF; cdr3_nt: TGTGCCATCAGTGAGTCTAACAGCAATGAGCAGTTCTTC
d_call: TRBD1; j_call: TRBJ1-5; v_call: TRBV27; clone_size: many; cdr3_aa: CASSLRGLNQPQHF; cdr3_nt: TGTGCCAGCAGTTTAAGGGGGCTCAATCAGCCCCAGCATTTT
d_call: TRBD2; j_call: TRBJ2-1; v_call: TRBV18; clone_size: NA; cdr3_aa: CASSQAGVKNEQFF; cdr3_nt: TGTGCCAGCTCCCAAGCGGGAGTGAAGAATGAGCAGTTCTTC
d_call: TRBD2; j_call: TRBJ2-1; v_call: TRBV6-2/TRBV6-3; clone_size: many; cdr3_aa: CASRRLAVYNEQFF; cdr3_nt: TGTGCCAGCAGGAGACTAGCGGTCTACAATGAGCAGTTCTTC
d_call: TRBD2; j_call: TRBJ2-1; v_call: TRBV11-2; clone_size: many; cdr3_aa: CASSLLRERGEQFF; cdr3_nt: TGTGCCAGCAGCTTACTGCGGGAGAGGGGTGAGCAGTTCTTC
d_call: NA; j_call: TRBJ2-5; v_call: TRBV6-5; clone_size: few; cdr3_aa: CASSWGPGGTETQYF; cdr3_nt: TGTGCCAGCAGTTGGGGCCCTGGAGGGACAGAGACCCAGTACTTC
d_call: NA; j_call: TRBJ2-1; v_call: TRBV6-5; clone_size: NA; cdr3_aa: CASSPRVNPNTRNEQFF; cdr3_nt: TGTGCCAGCAGCCCGCGAGTAAACCCCAATACGCGGAATGAGCAGTTCTTC
d_call: TRBD1; j_call: TRBJ2-7; v_call: TRBV10-3; clone_size: many; cdr3_aa: CATGTGGDEQYF; cdr3_nt: TGTGCCACCGGGACAGGGGGCGACGAGCAGTACTTC
d_call: TRBD1; j_call: TRBJ1-1; v_call: TRBV20-1; clone_size: many; cdr3_aa: CSARDGTGDTEAFF; cdr3_nt: TGCAGTGCTAGAGATGGGACAGGGGACACTGAAGCTTTCTTT
d_call: NA; j_call: TRBJ2-1; v_call: TRBV28; clone_size: NA; cdr3_aa: CASRRRRAPDEQFF; cdr3_nt: TGTGCCAGCAGAAGGAGGAGGGCCCCTGATGAGCAGTTCTTC
d_call: NA; j_call: TRBJ1-4; v_call: TRBV11-2; clone_size: few; cdr3_aa: CASSSGTFATNEKLFF; cdr3_nt: TGTGCCAGCAGCTCAGGGACTTTTGCAACTAATGAAAAACTGTTTTTT
d_call: NA; j_call: TRBJ2-7; v_call: TRBV28; clone_size: many; cdr3_aa: CASRGTYSSYEQYF; cdr3_nt: TGTGCCAGCAGGGGGACGTATAGCTCCTACGAGCAGTACTTC
d_call: NA; j_call: TRBJ2-7; v_call: TRBV6-2/TRBV6-3; clone_size: many; cdr3_aa: CASSYWGNLRDEQYF; cdr3_nt: TGTGCCAGCAGTTACTGGGGGAACCTCAGGGACGAGCAGTACTTC
d_call: TRBD1; j_call: TRBJ1-2; v_call: TRBV19; clone_size: few; cdr3_aa: CASSVTGDYGYTF; cdr3_nt: TGTGCCAGTAGCGTCACAGGGGACTATGGCTACACCTTC
d_call: NA; j_call: TRBJ2-7; v_call: TRBV20-1; clone_size: many; cdr3_aa: CSARDQNSLYEQYF; cdr3_nt: TGCAGTGCTAGAGATCAGAACTCCTTATACGAGCAGTACTTC
d_call: TRBD2; j_call: TRBJ2-7; v_call: TRBV11-2; clone_size: many; cdr3_aa: CASSFGLAAAYEQYF; cdr3_nt: TGTGCCAGCAGCTTCGGACTAGCGGCGGCCTACGAGCAGTACTTC
d_call: NA; j_call: TRBJ2-7; v_call: TRBV27; clone_size: few; cdr3_aa: CASSSYGGSYEQYF; cdr3_nt: TGTGCCAGCAGCTCGTATGGGGGGTCCTACGAGCAGTACTTC
d_call: TRBD1; j_call: TRBJ2-7; v_call: TRBV27; clone_size: many; cdr3_aa: CASSLSRTGYEQYF; cdr3_nt: TGTGCCAGCAGTTTATCGAGGACAGGCTACGAGCAGTACTTC
d_call: TRBD1; j_call: TRBJ2-7; v_call: TRBV2; clone_size: many; cdr3_aa: CASRTGAAYEQYF; cdr3_nt: TGTGCCAGCAGGACAGGGGCCGCCTACGAGCAGTACTTC
d_call: NA; j_call: TRBJ1-5; v_call: TRBV6-1; clone_size: NA; cdr3_aa: CASWGGLKGPQHF; cdr3_nt: TGTGCCAGCTGGGGGGGTCTCAAGGGACCCCAGCATTTT
d_call: TRBD1; j_call: TRBJ1-2; v_call: TRBV20-1; clone_size: many; cdr3_aa: CSAKRDRPYYGYTF; cdr3_nt: TGCAGTGCCAAGAGGGACAGACCTTACTATGGCTACACCTTC
d_call: NA; j_call: TRBJ2-5; v_call: TRBV12-3/TRBV12-4; clone_size: NA; cdr3_aa: CASSLLRETQYF; cdr3_nt: TGTGCCAGCAGTTTGTTACGAGAGACCCAGTACTTC
d_call: NA; j_call: TRBJ1-5; v_call: TRBV7-9; clone_size: few; cdr3_aa: CASSLVPARSNQPQHF; cdr3_nt: TGTGCCAGCAGCTTAGTTCCGGCTAGGAGCAATCAGCCCCAGCATTTT
d_call: TRBD2; j_call: TRBJ2-7; v_call: TRBV7-9; clone_size: many; cdr3_aa: CASSPTSGKTYEQYF; cdr3_nt: TGTGCCAGCAGTCCAACAAGCGGGAAAACCTACGAGCAGTACTTC
d_call: NA; j_call: TRBJ2-1; v_call: TRBV4-3; clone_size: few; cdr3_aa: CASSQDTGSGGNEQFF; cdr3_nt: TGCGCCAGCAGCCAAGATACGGGGAGCGGAGGGAATGAGCAGTTCTTC
d_call: TRBD1; j_call: TRBJ2-2; v_call: TRBV6-5; clone_size: few; cdr3_aa: CASQLVRDRLTGELFF; cdr3_nt: TGTGCCAGCCAGTTGGTACGGGACAGACTAACCGGGGAGCTGTTTTTT
d_call: NA; j_call: TRBJ1-1; v_call: TRBV4-2; clone_size: few; cdr3_aa: CASSQQGLDTEAFF; cdr3_nt: TGTGCCAGCAGCCAACAGGGGTTAGACACTGAAGCTTTCTTT